These 9 T cell receptor beta chains originate from one sample sequenced in a study of CD8 T cells in Susac syndrome. Random hexamers served to reverse transcribe roughly 0.5 to 1 ug RNA. Via MiXCR, TCRdb re-called the immunoSEQ multiplex PCR reads, giving one row per CDR3 protein. The table shows more than 100,000 distinct CDR3 sequences, with nearly 95% occurring only once. The specimen sequenced was CD4+ T cells from PBMCs. These receptors came from a human donor in good health.

The V gene is TRBV2, the J gene TRBJ2-1; 8 nucleotides match TRBD1. Looked up from germline, CDR1 is SNHLY and CDR2 is FYNNEI. The junction had 7 bases not matched to a gene; V was cut back by 5 bases and J by 4 bases. The CDR3 extends over 15 amino acids. The CDR3 nucleotides are TGTGCCAGCAGTCTAGACAGGGGCTCGTACAATGAGCAGTTCTTC. It codes for CASSLDRGSYNEQFF.

The rearrangement uses TRBV20-1 and TRBJ2-1; D is unresolved. Germline V gives CDR1 DFQATT, CDR2 SNEGSKA (reference sequence). The CDR3 consists of 11 residues. V lost 3 bases, J lost 9 bases, and 9 bases lay in between. The CDR3, as DNA: TGCAGTGCTAGCCTGAACACTGAGCAGTTCTTC. This codes for CSASLNTEQFF.

V and J are TRBV30 and TRBJ1-1; the D is unclear. The germline V gene has CDR1 GTSNPN and CDR2 SVGIG (reference sequence). V lost 0 bases and J 0 bases, leaving 14 bases between the germline ends. This CDR3 comprises 16 residues. CDR3: CAWSVSRTYMNTEAFF. Written as DNA, the CDR3 is TGTGCCTGGAGTGTATCTAGGACCTACATGAACACTGAAGCTTTCTTT.

V is TRBV28 and J is TRBJ2-7, with 9 bases identical to TRBD2. The germline V gene encodes CDR1 MDHEN and CDR2 SYDVKM. After removal of 6 bases from V and 2 bases from J, the junction contained 5 bases not matched to a gene. The CDR3 totals 14 residues. CDR3 sequence: CASSPGGRAYEQYF. The CDR3 nucleotides are TGTGCCAGCAGCCCCGGCGGGAGGGCCTACGAGCAGTACTTC.

V is TRBV7-2 and J is TRBJ2-4; TRBD2 might be the D (5 bases). There are 14 residues in the CDR3. The V gene's germline CDR1 is SGHTA and CDR2 FQGNSA. Trimming cost V 5 bases and J 0 bases, with 8 bases left between them. The CDR3 nucleotides are TGTGCCAGCAGCAGCCGGGGAGCCAAAAACATTCAGTACTTC. This codes for CASSSRGAKNIQYF.

The chain links TRBV27 to TRBJ2-1, with no clear D. This CDR3 is 15 amino acids long. Germline lookup yields CDR1 MNHEY and CDR2 SMNVEV (reference sequence). Trimming left V 0 bases short and J 0 bases short, with 6 bases between. For the CDR3, the DNA is TGTGCCAGCAGTTTATCGGTAGTCTCCTACAATGAGCAGTTCTTC. As protein: CASSLSVVSYNEQFF.

The genes are TRBV7-9 and TRBJ2-3; D gene unclear. Germline lookup yields CDR1 SEHNR and CDR2 FQNEAQ (reference sequence). Deletions cut 1 base from V and 2 bases from J, with 7 bases between. The CDR3 is made up of 14 amino acids. CDR3 sequence (DNA): TGTGCCAGCAGCTTAGATCTTTACACAGATACGCAGTATTTT. This gives the protein CASSLDLYTDTQYF.

The rearrangement uses TRBV7-2 and TRBJ2-1, with 7 bases matching TRBD2. V dropped 1 base and J dropped 15; count of bases not matched to a gene: 9. The CDR3 is 13 residues long. Per the germline V gene, CDR1 is SGHTA and CDR2 is FQGNSA. In DNA form, the CDR3 reads TGTGCCAGCAGCTTAGGGAGGGGAGGGCAGCCGTTCTTC. Encoded protein: CASSLGRGGQPFF.

For the CDR3, the DNA is TGTGCCACCAGCAGAGCTGGGATTAGCTCCTACGAGCAGTACTTC. Translating it yields CATSRAGISSYEQYF. The chain recombines TRBV15 with TRBJ2-7, with no clear D. This CDR3 spans 15 amino acids. Trimming cost V 1 base and J 0 bases, with 10 bases left between them. CDR1 LNHNV and CDR2 YYDKDF come from the germline V gene (reference sequence).